The following is a T cell receptor (beta chain) sequence with its context. Among the patients, none had received any treatment before thyroid surgery. Original methodology: Using the CDR3 differences seen across clinicopathological groups, the authors built a distant-metastasis classifier for papillary thyroid cancer, which was meant to discriminate distant-metastatic patients. TCRdb reanalyzed the PCR reads via MiXCR. TCRdb's processing, not the authors' own work, is the source of the V and J calls. The sample includes around 21,000 clones, about 16% of them seen just once. This sample was included in a study of metastatic and nonmetastatic thyroid tumors. The specimen sequenced was blood. The clonotype comes from a male donor with papillary thyroid cancer or a benign thyroid nodule (not recorded which). Some clones in this sample may be carry-over from other donors' samples.

The CDR3 DNA follows: TGTGCCAGCAGCCCTCAACTAGCGGGTTACAATGAGCAGTTCTTC. Translation gives CASSPQLAGYNEQFF. J is TRBJ2-1 and V is TRBV4-2; 9 nucleotides agree with TRBD2. With 4 bases clipped from V and 4 bases from J, the junction kept 5 bases outside the gene matches. The CDR3 runs to 15 residues. Germline V gene lookup returns CDR1 LGHNA and CDR2 YNFKEQ.